One and the same sample provided the 27 T cell receptor beta chains below, sequenced in a study of blood T cell repertoires in COVID-19. The assay was immunoSEQ multiplex PCR, and TCRdb's table has in-frame clones only and misses some. The sample lists about 140,000 clones, approximately 87% occurring once. The material sequenced was peripheral blood. These receptor sequences come from a man in his fifties or sixties who had recovered from COVID-19.

The gene calls are TRBV2 and TRBJ1-1; D is undetermined. CDR3 length: 15 amino acids. Germline values: CDR1 SNHLY, CDR2 FYNNEI. V was shortened by 0 bases and J by 6 bases, with 14 bases between the two germline ends. The CDR3 DNA reads TGTGCCAGCAGTGAAGCGCGGAGCCCTGGTGCTGAAGCTTTCTTT. The encoded protein is CASSEARSPGAEAFF. The complete variable domain, with remaining parts taken from reference TRBV2 and TRBJ1-1, reads EPEVTQTPSHQVTQMGQEVILRCVPISNHLYFYWYRQILGQKVEFLVSFYNNEISEKSEIFDDQFSVERPDGSNFTLKIRSTKLEDSAMYFCASSEARSPGAEAFFGQGTRLTVV.

This chain uses TRBV7-8 with TRBJ2-7, with D perhaps matching TRBD1 (8 bases). This CDR3 contains 13 residues. CDR1 is SGHVS, CDR2 FQNEAQ, per germline. Trimming took 5 bases from V and 7 from J, leaving 15 bases between them. The DNA of the CDR3 is TGTGCCAGCAGCGCACAGGGGGGGAGTGAGCAGTACTTC. This codes for CASSAQGGSEQYF.

V gene TRBV12-3 or TRBV12-4 combines with J gene TRBJ1-1, with TRBD1 identical over 9 bases. CDR3 length equals 13 residues. The V and J ends lost 6 bases and 10 bases, in that order; junction bases with no gene match: 9. CDR3 coding DNA: TGTGCCAGCAGCCAGGACAGGGGAAGAGGAGCTTTCTTT. Protein product: CASSQDRGRGAFF.

CDR3 bases: TGTGCCAGCAGCCAAGACAGGGGATGGGGCTATGGCTACACCTTC. Protein product: CASSQDRGWGYGYTF. The J gene is TRBJ1-2, the V gene TRBV3-1 (or the pseudogene TRBV3-2); a possible D gene is TRBD1 (6 bases). The CDR3 covers 15 residues. Germline V gene data show CDR1 as LGHDT and CDR2 as YNNKEL (reference sequence). Trimming pared 0 bases from V and 4 bases from J, leaving 12 bases between.

This clone has just one count. The chain joins TRBV19 to TRBJ2-7, with 10 bases matching TRBD2. V shed 6 bases and J 4 bases; nucleotides not matched to a gene: 9. CDR1 LNHDA and CDR2 SQIVND come from the germline V gene (reference sequence). The CDR3 contains 15 residues. CDR3 sequence: CASRPGGLADYEQYF. Here the CDR3 DNA reads TGTGCCAGTAGGCCCGGTGGACTAGCGGATTACGAGCAGTACTTC.

This chain joins TRBV11-2 and TRBJ2-3; 7 positions agree with TRBD2. V lost 1 base to trimming and J lost 5 bases; unmatched junction nucleotides: 3. Looked up from germline, CDR1 is SGHAT and CDR2 is FQNNGV. The CDR3 is 14 amino acids. The CDR3 region is CASSLGLAVDTQYF. CDR3 in DNA: TGTGCCAGCAGCTTAGGGCTAGCGGTAGATACGCAGTATTTT.

This chain uses TRBV7-8 with TRBJ2-5; 7 bases line up with TRBD1. J gave up 1 base and V 4 bases, and 9 bases lay outside the gene matches. The CDR3 runs 16 residues. Germline V gene sequence: CDR1 SGHVS, CDR2 FQNEAQ. The CDR3, as DNA: TGTGCCAGCAGCTCCTCCACGGGACAGTTCCAAGAGACCCAGTACTTC. Translating gives CASSSSTGQFQETQYF. Full variable domain (outside the CDR3, taken from reference TRBV7-8 and TRBJ2-5): GAGVSQSPRYKVAKRGQDVALRCDPISGHVSLFWYQQALGQGPEFLTYFQNEAQLDKSGLPSDRFFAERPEGSVSTLKIQRTQQEDSAVYLCASSSSTGQFQETQYFGPGTRLLVL.

This clone was seen only once. The CDR3 nucleotides read TGTGCCACCAGCTCCCTGGGACTCCCCGAAATTGCCGCTAATGAAAAACTGTTTTTT. It yields the protein CATSSLGLPEIAANEKLFF. The V and J genes are TRBV15 and TRBJ1-4; D might be TRBD1 (5 bases). CDR1 is LNHNV and CDR2 is YYDKDF in the germline V gene (reference sequence). The CDR3 has 19 amino acids. The ends were cut back, 5 bases at V and 3 bases at J, with 25 bases in the middle.

V gene TRBV7-9 combines with J gene TRBJ2-7; perhaps TRBD1 as D (6 bases). Germline V gives CDR1 SEHNR, CDR2 FQNEAQ (reference sequence). V was trimmed by 5 bases and J by 2 bases, leaving 13 bases between them. CDR3 size: 14 residues. Here the CDR3 DNA reads TGTGCCAGCAGCCACAGGGATAGCCCCTACGAGCAGTACTTC. As protein: CASSHRDSPYEQYF.

As DNA, the CDR3 is TGTGCCAGTAGTATGATAACAGGCCTCAATCAGCCCCAGCATTTT. Amino acids: CASSMITGLNQPQHF. The V call is TRBV19, the J call TRBJ1-5, with D possibly being TRBD1 (5 bases). Germline CDR1 and CDR2: LNHDA and SQIVND (reference sequence). V shed 3 bases and J shed 3 bases, with 12 bases lying between them. The CDR3 loop spans 15 amino acids.

The chain uses TRBV27 and TRBJ1-1; D unclear. Germline V lookup: CDR1 MNHEY, CDR2 SMNVEV (reference sequence). V shed 2 bases and J shed 4 bases, with 11 bases lying between them. This CDR3 has 14 amino acids. CDR3 coding DNA: TGTGCCAGCAGTTTAGTAGGTCGGAGCACTGAAGCTTTCTTT. This sequence encodes CASSLVGRSTEAFF.

The chain couples TRBV11-3 to TRBJ2-1; 12 bases line up with TRBD2. The germline gives CDR1 SGHNT, CDR2 YENEEA. The CDR3 length is 19 residues. Trimming removed 8 bases from V and 3 bases from J; junction bases left unmatched: 17. The CDR3 is CASENMVASGGAGYNEQFF. CDR3 DNA sequence: TGTGCCAGCGAGAATATGGTGGCTAGCGGGGGGGCCGGCTACAATGAGCAGTTCTTC.

With respect to this clone: Sequence at one end of the junction differs from germline and may be a read error. This chain links TRBV5-6 with TRBJ1-2; 10 positions agree with TRBD1. CDR1 and CDR2 (germline): SGHDT, YYEEEE. The CDR3 is 16 residues long. The CDR3 nucleotides read TGTGCCAGCAGCTTGTATGGGACAGGGGATTCATATGGCTACATCTTC. It translates to CASSLYGTGDSYGYIF. Looking up the rest from reference TRBV5-6 and TRBJ1-2 gives the full variable domain: DAGVTQSPTHLIKTRGQQVTLRCSPKSGHDTVSWYQQALGQGPQFIFQYYEEEERQRGNFPDRFSGHQFPNYSSELNVNALLLGDSALYLCASSLYGTGDSYGYIFGSGTRLTVV.

The chain employs TRBV5-1 and TRBJ2-3, with 10 positions matching TRBD1. Trimming removed 3 bases from V and 1 base from J; junction bases left unmatched: 2. Per the germline V gene, CDR1 is SGHRS and CDR2 is YFSETQ. The CDR3 is 15 residues long. Here the CDR3 reads CASSWGTGGTDTQYF. For the CDR3, the DNA is TGCGCCAGCAGCTGGGGGACAGGGGGCACAGATACGCAGTATTTT.

On this clone: Other DNA sequences in the same sample also yield this CDR3. This chain connects TRBV5-1 to TRBJ1-5; possibly TRBD1 for D (5 bases). Germline V gene sequence: CDR1 SGHRS, CDR2 YFSETQ. V lost 0 bases, J lost 5 bases, and 9 bases lay in between. This CDR3 comprises 14 residues. CDR3 nucleotides: TGCGCCAGCAGCTTGGGGGGGGTCGATCAGCCCCAGCATTTT. It is translated as CASSLGGVDQPQHF.

The chain combines TRBV6-5 with TRBJ1-6; 7 bases align to TRBD1. V shed 4 bases, J shed 8 bases, and the junction held 5 bases outside the gene matches. Germline V gene sequence: CDR1 MNHEY, CDR2 SVGAGI. This CDR3 has 14 amino acids. CDR3 sequence reads: CASSLTGSHSPLHF. CDR3 bases: TGTGCCAGCAGTTTGACAGGGAGTCATTCACCCCTCCACTTT.

This clone was observed a handful of times. The chain combines TRBV24-1 with TRBJ1-1; D is ambiguous. The CDR3 has 19 amino acids. Germline V gene sequence: CDR1 KGHDR, CDR2 SFDVKD. With 4 bases removed from V and 4 bases from J, the gap between germline ends came to 27 bases. The chain's CDR3 is CATSDPLKGGEKEGTEAFF. The DNA for the CDR3 is TGTGCCACCAGTGACCCCCTAAAGGGTGGAGAAAAAGAGGGCACTGAAGCTTTCTTT.

The V and J genes are TRBV6-2 or TRBV6-3 and TRBJ2-1, with 7 bases fitting TRBD1. In germline, CDR1 is MNHEY, CDR2 SVGEGT. The CDR3 covers 13 residues. J lost 5 bases, V lost 4 bases, and 2 bases had no gene match. The CDR3 bases are TGTGCCAGCAGTTCGGACAGGAACAATGAGCAGTTCTTC. This sequence encodes CASSSDRNNEQFF.

The chain carries TRBV6-1 and TRBJ2-7; 8 bases are shared with TRBD1. The CDR3 totals 17 residues. The ends lost 2 bases at V and 2 bases at J; junction bases unmatched: 11. Germline V gene data show CDR1 as MNHNS and CDR2 as SASEGT. The CDR3 DNA is TGTGCCAGCAGTGAATATGGTTTCGGACAGGGAGCCTACGAGCAGTACTTC. Protein product: CASSEYGFGQGAYEQYF.

This sequence joins TRBV10-3 and TRBJ1-1; 10 bases are a match to TRBD1. Germline CDR1 reads ENHRY; CDR2 reads SYGVKD. The CDR3 is made up of 13 amino acids. The CDR3 sequence: CALRQGALGEAFF. CDR3 coding DNA: TGTGCGTTAAGACAGGGGGCGTTGGGTGAAGCTTTCTTT.

The chain joins TRBV19 to TRBJ2-4; D is possibly TRBD1 (6 bases). The germline V gene has CDR1 LNHDA and CDR2 SQIVND (reference sequence). This CDR3 is built from 16 residues. The ends were cut back, 6 bases at V and 0 bases at J, with 15 bases in the middle. CDR3 coding DNA: TGTGCCAGTAGACCCGGACAGAGAGTAGCCAAAAACATTCAGTACTTC. Translation: CASRPGQRVAKNIQYF.

The chain is built from TRBV7-3 and TRBJ2-3; D possibly corresponds to TRBD2 (6 bases). The CDR3 has 14 amino acids. Germline V gene data show CDR1 as SGHTA and CDR2 as FQGTGA. Trimming left V 2 bases short and J 4 bases short, with 10 bases between. The CDR3 region is CASSLGGVSDTQYF. CDR3 sequence (DNA): TGTGCCAGCAGCTTAGGCGGGGTATCAGATACGCAGTATTTT. Full variable domain (remainder filled in from reference TRBV7-3 and TRBJ2-3): GAGVSQTPSNKVTEKGKYVELRCDPISGHTALYWYRQSLGQGPEFLIYFQGTGAADDSGLPNDRFFAVRPEGSVSTLKIQRTERGDSAVYLCASSLGGVSDTQYFGPGTRLTVL.

The chain couples TRBV2 to TRBJ2-5; 9 bases fit TRBD2. Germline CDR1 and CDR2: SNHLY and FYNNEI. CDR3 length equals 13 residues. The CDR3 DNA sequence: TGTAATAGAGCTAGCGGGAATAAGAAGACCCAGTACTTC. It yields the protein CNRASGNKKTQYF.

This clone was observed a handful of times. V is TRBV30 and J is TRBJ1-2, with 10 bases identical to TRBD1. Germline assignment: CDR1 GTSNPN and CDR2 SVGIG (reference sequence). V was pared by 1 base and J by 4 bases, with 6 bases of the junction left unmatched. The CDR3 length is 15 residues. CDR3 in DNA: TGTGCCTGGAGTGGGCTCGGGACAGGGGTCTATGGCTACACCTTC. Protein: CAWSGLGTGVYGYTF.

This chain connects TRBV5-6 to TRBJ2-7; no clear D. The CDR3 runs to 12 residues. Germline V gene data show CDR1 as SGHDT and CDR2 as YYEEEE. The ends were cut back, 1 base at V and 4 bases at J, with 6 bases in the middle. As DNA, the CDR3 is TGTGCCAGCAGCTTGTGGGCGTACGAGCAGTACTTC. Residues: CASSLWAYEQYF.

In this sample, this clone turned up a few times. The chain couples TRBV19 to TRBJ1-3, with no clear D. Germline CDR1 and CDR2: LNHDA and SQIVND (reference sequence). The ends were cut back, 0 bases at V and 4 bases at J, with 19 bases in the middle. The CDR3 contains 18 residues. DNA for the CDR3: TGTGCCAGTAGTATAGATGTGACGGCAATAAGGAGAGGAAACACCATATATTTT. Its protein is CASSIDVTAIRRGNTIYF.

The chain combines TRBV11-3 with TRBJ2-5, with 13 bases that match TRBD2. This CDR3 has 17 amino acids. V lost 1 base, J lost 6 bases, and 8 bases stayed unmatched. Germline V gene data show CDR1 as SGHNT and CDR2 as YENEEA. The CDR3 DNA is TGTGCCAGCAGCTTAGGGTCCGGGACTAGCGGGGCAAAGACCCAGTACTTC. It is translated as CASSLGSGTSGAKTQYF.